These T cell receptor beta chains were read from a single sample in a study of beta chain features in type 1 diabetes. The protocol was immunoSEQ multiplex PCR, while the TCRdb copy is restricted to in-frame clones and leaves out a portion. The sample holds more than 250,000 clones, approximately 20% seen once. The sample comprised naive CD4+ T cells from blood. These receptors all stem from a woman aged 40 to 55 with type 1 diabetes. Each CDR3 is given with its conserved first and last residue. D genes are given only for firm matches. The listing skips clone size in some rows; elsewhere it reads once, few, many or a size class.

TRBJ1-2,TRBD1,TRBV4-2,17,NA,CASSRARDRGRNYGYTF,TGTGCCAGCAGCCGAGCCCGGGACAGGGGGCGAAACTATGGCTACACCTTC
TRBJ1-1,TRBD1,TRBV28,11,few,CASSSPGQGAF,TGTGCCAGCAGTTCCCCGGGACAGGGGGCCTTT
TRBJ2-1,TRBD1,TRBV7-6,14,few,CASSPDRVRNEQFF,TGTGCCAGCAGCCCGGACAGGGTACGGAATGAGCAGTTCTTC
TRBJ2-7,TRBD2,TRBV6-1,13,NA,CASRKPGGWEQYF,TGTGCCAGCAGAAAACCGGGGGGATGGGAGCAGTACTTC
TRBJ2-7,NA,TRBV29-1,13,few,CSAGEAGPREQYF,TGCAGCGCCGGGGAGGCAGGGCCTCGCGAGCAGTACTTC
TRBJ1-1,NA,TRBV7-3,16,NA,CASGTGPPGGGTEAFF,TGTGCCAGCGGCACGGGGCCGCCTGGCGGGGGTACTGAAGCTTTCTTT
TRBJ1-2,NA,TRBV9,14,few,CASSGETTGSGYTF,TGTGCCAGCAGCGGAGAAACTACAGGGAGCGGCTACACCTTC
TRBJ2-4,TRBD2,TRBV9,14,few,CASSPPTGGNIQYF,TGTGCCAGCAGCCCACCCACGGGGGGAAACATTCAGTACTTC
TRBJ1-5,TRBD1,TRBV6-6,15,NA,CASSPGQGDMLPQHF,TGTGCCAGCAGTCCCGGACAGGGCGATATGTTGCCCCAGCATTTT
TRBJ2-3,TRBD1,TRBV5-4,17,NA,CASSLAFRGPGTDTQYF,TGTGCCAGCAGCTTGGCCTTTAGGGGGCCCGGCACAGATACGCAGTATTTT
TRBJ2-5,NA,TRBV4-2,14,NA,CASSQVGGEETQYF,TGTGCCAGCAGCCAAGTCGGGGGTGAAGAGACCCAGTACTTC
TRBJ2-5,TRBD1,TRBV6-5,15,few,CASSHYGTGEETQYF,TGTGCCAGCAGCCATTATGGGACAGGGGAAGAGACCCAGTACTTC
TRBJ2-7,NA,TRBV7-2,15,NA,CASSLVQTPGYEQYF,TGTGCCAGCAGCTTAGTACAAACCCCTGGTTACGAGCAGTACTTC
TRBJ1-1,NA,TRBV30,13,few,CAWMRGANTEAFF,TGTGCCTGGATGCGGGGGGCGAACACTGAAGCTTTCTTT
TRBJ1-2,TRBD1,TRBV27,16,few,CASSLLQGAGDYGYTF,TGTGCCAGCAGTCTTCTACAGGGGGCGGGAGACTATGGCTACACCTTC
TRBJ2-1,NA,TRBV9,14,NA,CASSPSDTYNEQFF,TGTGCCAGCAGCCCCTCGGACACGTACAATGAGCAGTTCTTC
TRBJ2-7,NA,TRBV4-1,13,NA,CASSQSGVGEQYF,TGCGCCAGCAGCCAAAGCGGTGTAGGGGAGCAGTACTTC
TRBJ2-7,TRBD2,TRBV9,14,few,CASSVASSGETRYF,TGTGCCAGCAGCGTAGCGTCTAGCGGGGAGACTCGGTACTTC
TRBJ2-5,TRBD1,TRBV30,16,NA,CAWSPPRDRGKETQYF,TGTGCCTGGAGTCCTCCCAGGGACAGGGGAAAAGAGACCCAGTACTTC
TRBJ2-5,TRBD1,TRBV25-1,15,NA,CASSESTGTGVAQYF,TGTGCCAGCAGTGAATCTACCGGGACAGGGGTGGCCCAGTACTTC
TRBJ1-2,TRBD1,TRBV30,15,few,CAWSGQGKSYYGYTF,TGTGCCTGGAGTGGACAGGGGAAGAGCTACTATGGCTACACCTTC